This T cell receptor beta chain was retrieved from a study of blood T cell repertoires in COVID-19. Study as a whole: The samples span acute and convalescent COVID-19 from the United States, Italy and Spain. From T cells, B-cell-depleted T cells, or PBMCs came the material, which was cDNA or gDNA.

Authors' analysis steps: Reference gene primer amplification gave nucleated cell count estimates. Method: immunoSEQ multiplex PCR; TCRdb's copy keeps in-frame clones and lacks some. Clone size and V and J calls were adopted from that table, with D and trimming inferred from the DNA. The sample consists of under 50,000 clones, about three quarters of them appearing once. V lost 4 bases to trimming and J lost 7 bases; unmatched junction nucleotides: 10. Per the germline V gene, CDR1 is SNHLY and CDR2 is FYNNEI. CDR3 length equals 16 residues. The sequenced sample consisted of peripheral blood. The receptor was derived from a human donor with active or convalescent COVID-19. The donor label of this sample is uncertain. V gene TRBV2 combines with J gene TRBJ1-5; 10 nucleotides agree with TRBD1. This CDR3 reads CASSVTRQGAGQPQHF. CDR3 bases: TGTGCCAGCAGTGTAACCCGACAGGGGGCCGGGCAGCCCCAGCATTTT.